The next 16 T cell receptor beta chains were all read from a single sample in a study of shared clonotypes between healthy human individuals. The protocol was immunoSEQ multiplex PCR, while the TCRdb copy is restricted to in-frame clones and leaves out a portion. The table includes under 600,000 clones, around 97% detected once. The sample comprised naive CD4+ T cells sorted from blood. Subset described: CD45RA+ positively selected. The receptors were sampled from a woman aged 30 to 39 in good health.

As DNA, the CDR3 is TGCGCCAGCAGCCAAGAGTTGTACAATGAGCAGTTCTTC. Translating it yields CASSQELYNEQFF. The V call is TRBV4-1, the J call TRBJ2-1; D is unclear. In germline, CDR1 is MGHRA, CDR2 YSYEKL. Trimming took 0 bases from V and 4 from J, leaving 4 bases between them. The CDR3 is 13 amino acids.

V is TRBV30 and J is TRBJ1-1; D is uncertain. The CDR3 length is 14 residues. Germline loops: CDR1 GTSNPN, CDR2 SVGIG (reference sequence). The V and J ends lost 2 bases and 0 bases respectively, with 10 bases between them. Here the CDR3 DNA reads TGTGCCTGGAGTAAAAAGAGCGTGAACACTGAAGCTTTCTTT. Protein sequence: CAWSKKSVNTEAFF. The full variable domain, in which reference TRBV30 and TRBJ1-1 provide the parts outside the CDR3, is SQTIHQWPATLVQPVGSPLSLECTVEGTSNPNLYWYRQAAGRGLQLLFYSVGIGQISSEVPQNLSASRPQDRQFILSSKKLLLSDSGFYLCAWSKKSVNTEAFFGQGTRLTVV.

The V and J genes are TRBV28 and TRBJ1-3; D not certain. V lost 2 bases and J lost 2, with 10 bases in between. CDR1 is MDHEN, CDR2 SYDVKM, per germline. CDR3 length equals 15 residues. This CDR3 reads CASSLQGSAGNTIYF. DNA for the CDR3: TGTGCCAGCAGTTTACAAGGTTCCGCTGGAAACACCATATATTTT.

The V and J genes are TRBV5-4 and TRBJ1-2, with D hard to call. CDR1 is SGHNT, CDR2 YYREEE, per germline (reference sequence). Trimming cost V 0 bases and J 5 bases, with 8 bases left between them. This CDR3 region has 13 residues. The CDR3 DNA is TGTGCCAGCAGCTTGGAGTATGGTTATGGCTACACCTTC. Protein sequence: CASSLEYGYGYTF.

For the CDR3, the DNA is TGTGCCAGCAGCTTAGCTCGACAAGATACTTATGGCTACACCTTC. Translating gives CASSLARQDTYGYTF. The V gene is TRBV7-8, the J gene TRBJ1-2; D call uncertain. CDR1 and CDR2 from the germline V gene are SGHVS and FQNEAQ. V shed 0 bases and J shed 5 bases, with 13 bases lying between them. The CDR3 loop spans 15 amino acids.

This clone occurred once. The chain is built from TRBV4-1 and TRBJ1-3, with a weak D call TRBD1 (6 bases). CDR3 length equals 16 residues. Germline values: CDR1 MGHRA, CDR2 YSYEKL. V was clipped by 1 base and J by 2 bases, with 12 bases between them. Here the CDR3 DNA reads TGCGCCAGCAGCCAAGTCGACAGGCCAGCTGGAAACACCATATATTTT. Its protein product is CASSQVDRPAGNTIYF.

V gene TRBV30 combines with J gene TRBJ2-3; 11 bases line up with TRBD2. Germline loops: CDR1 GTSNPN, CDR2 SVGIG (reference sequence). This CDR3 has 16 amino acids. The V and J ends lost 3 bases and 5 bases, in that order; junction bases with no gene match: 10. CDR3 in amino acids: CAWSGTSGSFGDTQYF. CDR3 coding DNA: TGTGCCTGGAGCGGTACTAGCGGGAGTTTTGGAGATACGCAGTATTTT.

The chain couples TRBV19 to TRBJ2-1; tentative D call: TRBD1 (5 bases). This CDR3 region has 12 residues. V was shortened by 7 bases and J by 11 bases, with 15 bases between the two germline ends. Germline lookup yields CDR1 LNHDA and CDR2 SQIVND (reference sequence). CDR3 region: CASTPASGKQFF. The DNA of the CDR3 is TGTGCCAGTACCCCAGCGTCAGGGAAGCAGTTCTTC.

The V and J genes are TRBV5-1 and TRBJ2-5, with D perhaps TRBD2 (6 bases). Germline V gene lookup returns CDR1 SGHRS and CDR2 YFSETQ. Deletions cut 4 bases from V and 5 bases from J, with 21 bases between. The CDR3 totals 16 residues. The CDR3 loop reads CASSHGRTTSWETQYF. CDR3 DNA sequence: TGCGCCAGCAGCCACGGTCGGACTACCAGTTGGGAGACCCAGTACTTC.

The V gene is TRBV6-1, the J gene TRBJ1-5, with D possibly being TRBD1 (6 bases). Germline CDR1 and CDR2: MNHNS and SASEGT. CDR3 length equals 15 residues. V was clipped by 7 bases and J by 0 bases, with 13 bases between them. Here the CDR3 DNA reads TGTGCCAGCATGTTCGGGGGCTATAGCAATCAGCCCCAGCATTTT. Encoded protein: CASMFGGYSNQPQHF.

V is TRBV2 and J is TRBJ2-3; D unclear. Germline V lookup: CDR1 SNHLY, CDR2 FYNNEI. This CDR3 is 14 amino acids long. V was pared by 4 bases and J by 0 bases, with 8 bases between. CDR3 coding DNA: TGTGCCAGCAGTGCTGACGGAAGCACAGATACGCAGTATTTT. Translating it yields CASSADGSTDTQYF.

CDR3 nucleotides: TGTGCCAGCAGGCTTAGAAACACCATATATTTT. Encoded protein: CASRLRNTIYF. V is TRBV2 and J is TRBJ1-3; D not certain. The V gene lost 6 bases and the J gene lost 5 bases, with 5 bases spanning the gap. Germline V CDR1 and CDR2: SNHLY, FYNNEI. The CDR3 length is 11 residues.

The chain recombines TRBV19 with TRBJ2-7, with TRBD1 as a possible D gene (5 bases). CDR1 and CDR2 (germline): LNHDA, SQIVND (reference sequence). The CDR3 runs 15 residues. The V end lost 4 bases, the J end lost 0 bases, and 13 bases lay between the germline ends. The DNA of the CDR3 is TGTGCCAGTAGTACAACAGGTAGGGTCTCCTACGAGCAGTACTTC. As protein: CASSTTGRVSYEQYF.

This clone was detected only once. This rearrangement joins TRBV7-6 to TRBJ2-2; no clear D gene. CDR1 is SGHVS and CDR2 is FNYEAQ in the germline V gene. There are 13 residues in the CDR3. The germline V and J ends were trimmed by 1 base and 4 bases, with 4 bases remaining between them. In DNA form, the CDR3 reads TGTGCCAGCAGCTTAGACTTCACCGGGGAGCTGTTTTTT. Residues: CASSLDFTGELFF.

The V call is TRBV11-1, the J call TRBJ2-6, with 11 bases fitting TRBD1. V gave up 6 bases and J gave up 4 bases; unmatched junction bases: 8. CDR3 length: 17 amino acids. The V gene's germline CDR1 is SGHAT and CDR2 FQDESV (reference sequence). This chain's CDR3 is CASSQRTGGSGANVLTF. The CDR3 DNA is TGTGCCAGCAGTCAACGGACAGGGGGCTCCGGGGCCAACGTCCTGACTTTC.

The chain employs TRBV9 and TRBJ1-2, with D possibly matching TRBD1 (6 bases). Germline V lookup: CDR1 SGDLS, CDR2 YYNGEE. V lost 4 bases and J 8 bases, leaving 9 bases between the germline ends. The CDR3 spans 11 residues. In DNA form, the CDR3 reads TGTGCCAGCAGCCGGGACACCGGCTACACCTTC. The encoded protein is CASSRDTGYTF.